This T cell receptor beta chain is drawn from a study of T cell changes during pregnancy in multiple sclerosis. The CDR3 covers 14 residues. Germline loops: CDR1 MRHNA, CDR2 SNTAGT. V shed 4 bases, J shed 6 bases, and the junction held 0 bases outside the gene matches. This clone was seen repeatedly, ten times or more. The data were produced by immunoSEQ multiplex PCR, yet TCRdb's version contains in-frame clones alone and is incomplete. The data hold roughly 79,000 clones, with about 94% observed a single time. This TCR was recovered from a female donor in good health, enrolled as a control in a pregnancy study. The rearrangement uses TRBV6-4 and TRBJ2-1; TRBD2 agrees at 13 bases. The sample in question was peripheral blood, obtained in the second trimester of pregnancy. DNA for the CDR3: TGTGCCAGCAGTGGGACTAGCGGGGGCAATGAGCAGTTCTTC. Its translation is CASSGTSGGNEQFF.